One and the same sample provided the 19 T cell receptor beta chains below, sequenced in a study of OX40 agonist ivuxolimab in advanced cancers. Measured with immunoSEQ multiplex PCR; TCRdb has only the in-frame clones, and not every one. The sample yields roughly 40,000 clones, about 79% seen once. Material: CD4+ or CD8+ T cells sorted from blood, obtained in a trial of the OX40 agonist ivuxolimab. The receptors originated from an adult with an advanced solid tumor such as melanoma, head and neck, liver or kidney cancer.

The chain has TRBV2 and TRBJ2-1; D call uncertain. CDR3 size: 13 residues. V was clipped by 4 bases and J by 5 bases, with 9 bases between them. Germline lookup yields CDR1 SNHLY and CDR2 FYNNEI. The CDR3 DNA follows: TGTGCCAGCAGTGTCGCCGGAAACAATGAGCAGTTCTTC. Its translation: CASSVAGNNEQFF.

V gene TRBV6-1 combines with J gene TRBJ1-1; D gene ambiguous. The CDR3 loop spans 15 amino acids. The V end was cut by 8 bases, the J end by 0 bases, with 16 bases between. The germline V gene has CDR1 MNHNS and CDR2 SASEGT. In DNA, the CDR3 is TGTGCCAGCCTCGAAGTGCGGTTCATGAACACTGAAGCTTTCTTT. This encodes CASLEVRFMNTEAFF.

The chain couples TRBV4-3 to TRBJ2-1, with 8 bases identical to TRBD2. Trimming cost V 0 bases and J 4 bases; bases outside gene matches: 5. CDR1 and CDR2 (germline): LGHNA, YSLEER. The CDR3 length is 16 residues. CDR3 residues: CASSQDAGGFYNEQFF. The CDR3 coding sequence is TGCGCCAGCAGCCAAGATGCGGGAGGCTTTTACAATGAGCAGTTCTTC.

The CDR3 here is CASSFRTGGAGELFF. The CDR3 DNA sequence: TGTGCCAGCAGCTTCCGGACAGGGGGGGCCGGGGAGCTGTTTTTT. The V call is TRBV5-4, the J call TRBJ2-2; TRBD1 agrees at 10 bases. The CDR3 runs to 15 residues. CDR1 SGHNT and CDR2 YYREEE come from the germline V gene (reference sequence). V lost 2 bases, J lost 6 bases, and 4 bases stayed unmatched.

This sequence joins TRBV6-1 and TRBJ2-7; D not certain. CDR1 MNHNS and CDR2 SASEGT come from the germline V gene. CDR3 size: 13 residues. Trimming removed 4 bases from V and 5 bases from J, with 12 bases in between. The DNA of the CDR3 is TGTGCCAGCAGTGCCGAGGCGCGAGACGAGCAGTACTTC. Translating gives CASSAEARDEQYF.

This clone was observed a handful of times. The gene calls are TRBV5-5 and TRBJ1-1, with D possibly TRBD1 on 5 matching bases. V lost 1 base and J lost 8, with 9 bases in between. Germline-derived CDR1 and CDR2 are SGHKS and YYEKEE (reference sequence). CDR3 length: 12 residues. DNA for the CDR3: TGTGCCAGCAGCTTGCTGACAGAAGAAGCTTTCTTT. As protein: CASSLLTEEAFF.

This chain joins TRBV28 and TRBJ2-7; TRBD2 is a possible D gene (5 bases). The CDR3 is made up of 15 amino acids. The V and J ends lost 4 bases and 3 bases respectively, with 16 bases between them. Germline loops: CDR1 MDHEN, CDR2 SYDVKM. The CDR3: CASSSPTGSNYEQYF. The DNA of the CDR3 is TGTGCCAGCAGTTCCCCGACGGGGAGCAACTACGAGCAGTACTTC. The whole variable domain, remainder taken from reference TRBV28 and TRBJ2-7, is DVKVTQSSRYLVKRTGEKVFLECVQDMDHENMFWYRQDPGLGLRLIYFSYDVKMKEKGDIPEGYSVSREKKERFSLILESASTNQTSMYLCASSSPTGSNYEQYFGPGTRLTVT.

This clone has a count of ten or more. V usage is TRBV4-3 and J usage is TRBJ1-2, with D uncertain. Trimming left V 1 base short and J 2 bases short, with 8 bases between. Germline V gene data show CDR1 as LGHNA and CDR2 as YSLEER. This CDR3 has 14 amino acids. The CDR3 sequence is CASSQVSPNYGYTF. As DNA, the CDR3 is TGCGCCAGCAGCCAAGTGTCGCCGAACTATGGCTACACCTTC.

In its sample, this clone was seen once. V is TRBV6-5 and J is TRBJ2-7, with no clear D. The V end was cut by 7 bases, the J end by 2 bases, with 6 bases between. From germline, CDR1 is MNHEY and CDR2 SVGAGI. CDR3 length: 11 amino acids. The DNA of the CDR3 is TGTGCCAGCACCTACGCCTACGAGCAGTACTTC. Protein sequence: CASTYAYEQYF.

The chain is built from TRBV7-6 and TRBJ1-1; TRBD1 matches 7 bases. Trimming at V came to 2 bases and at J to 5 bases, leaving 8 bases not matched to a gene. The V gene's germline CDR1 is SGHVS and CDR2 FNYEAQ. This CDR3 spans 15 amino acids. This chain's CDR3 is CASSLTDRALTEAFF. DNA of the CDR3: TGTGCCAGCAGCTTAACTGACAGGGCGTTAACTGAAGCTTTCTTT.

This clone was seen a few times. The chain has TRBV7-9 and TRBJ2-3, with 12 bases that match TRBD2. Germline V CDR1 and CDR2: SEHNR, FQNEAQ (reference sequence). The length of the CDR3 is 15 residues. Unmatched junction bases numbered 3, after V lost 5 bases and J lost 3 bases. CDR3 sequence: CASSLTSGGTDTQYF. CDR3 nucleotides: TGTGCCAGCAGCCTTACTAGCGGGGGGACAGATACGCAGTATTTT.

The chain uses TRBV28 and TRBJ2-7; 9 bases match TRBD2. The germline gives CDR1 MDHEN, CDR2 SYDVKM. The CDR3 loop spans 15 amino acids. The V gene end was trimmed by 4 bases and the J gene end by 5 bases; junction bases not matched to a gene: 9. The CDR3 sequence: CASSSGLAYSHEQYF. DNA of the CDR3: TGTGCCAGCAGTTCGGGACTAGCCTATAGCCACGAGCAGTACTTC.

V gene TRBV7-2 combines with J gene TRBJ2-7; 8 bases map to TRBD1. The CDR3 runs 14 residues. The V gene's germline CDR1 is SGHTA and CDR2 FQGNSA. V dropped 4 bases and J dropped 0; count of bases not matched to a gene: 2. Here the CDR3 DNA reads TGTGCCAGCAGCTGGACAGGGCCCTCCTACGAGCAGTACTTC. It codes for CASSWTGPSYEQYF.

The V call is TRBV4-3, the J call TRBJ2-3; TRBD2 might be the D (5 bases). CDR1 is LGHNA and CDR2 is YSLEER in the germline V gene. Trimming shortened V by 3 bases and J by 6 bases, and 10 bases separated the two germline ends. The CDR3 totals 13 residues. The CDR3 loop is CASSHSPGDTQYF. CDR3 sequence (DNA): TGCGCCAGCAGCCACAGCCCGGGGGATACGCAGTATTTT.

The V call is TRBV4-3, the J call TRBJ1-4; D unresolved. Germline values: CDR1 LGHNA, CDR2 YSLEER. The V end lost 0 bases, the J end lost 8 bases, and 7 bases lay between the germline ends. CDR3 length equals 13 residues. CDR3 loop: CASSQDGMEKLFF. The CDR3, as DNA: TGCGCCAGCAGCCAAGATGGGATGGAAAAACTGTTTTTT.

The chain couples TRBV18 to TRBJ2-5; tentatively, D is TRBD2 (6 bases). CDR3 length equals 13 residues. CDR1 and CDR2 (germline): KGHSH, LQKENI. The ends were cut back, 2 bases at V and 2 bases at J, with 6 bases in the middle. The CDR3 DNA reads as TGTGCCAGCTCACCAGGGGGGCAAGAGACCCAGTACTTC. It is translated as CASSPGGQETQYF.

The V and J genes are TRBV5-4 and TRBJ2-3; D perhaps matches TRBD2 (6 bases). There are 13 residues in the CDR3. Trimming left V 2 bases short and J 5 bases short, with 9 bases between. The germline gives CDR1 SGHNT, CDR2 YYREEE (reference sequence). The CDR3 DNA follows: TGTGCCAGCAGCTTTGCCGGGGGAGATACGCAGTATTTT. Its translation is CASSFAGGDTQYF.

The rearrangement joins TRBV11-3 to TRBJ2-7; 7 bases agree with TRBD1. Germline V gene data show CDR1 as SGHNT and CDR2 as YENEEA. This CDR3 contains 14 residues. Trimming at V came to 5 bases and at J to 0 bases, leaving 4 bases not matched to a gene. Here the CDR3 DNA reads TGTGCCAGCAGCAAAGGGACAGCCTCCTACGAGCAGTACTTC. Amino acid sequence: CASSKGTASYEQYF.

V and J are TRBV7-3 and TRBJ2-7; 12 nucleotides agree with TRBD1. Trimming removed 5 bases from V and 4 bases from J; junction bases left unmatched: 6. Germline-derived CDR1 and CDR2 are SGHTA and FQGTGA. The CDR3 is 15 residues long. The CDR3 bases are TGTGCCAGCAGCCTGGGACAGGGGGCGAATTACGAGCAGTACTTC. Translating gives CASSLGQGANYEQYF. Combining the CDR3 with reference TRBV7-3 and TRBJ2-7 gives the whole variable domain GAGVSQTPSNKVTEKGKYVELRCDPISGHTALYWYRQSLGQGPEFLIYFQGTGAADDSGLPNDRFFAVRPEGSVSTLKIQRTERGDSAVYLCASSLGQGANYEQYFGPGTRLTVT.